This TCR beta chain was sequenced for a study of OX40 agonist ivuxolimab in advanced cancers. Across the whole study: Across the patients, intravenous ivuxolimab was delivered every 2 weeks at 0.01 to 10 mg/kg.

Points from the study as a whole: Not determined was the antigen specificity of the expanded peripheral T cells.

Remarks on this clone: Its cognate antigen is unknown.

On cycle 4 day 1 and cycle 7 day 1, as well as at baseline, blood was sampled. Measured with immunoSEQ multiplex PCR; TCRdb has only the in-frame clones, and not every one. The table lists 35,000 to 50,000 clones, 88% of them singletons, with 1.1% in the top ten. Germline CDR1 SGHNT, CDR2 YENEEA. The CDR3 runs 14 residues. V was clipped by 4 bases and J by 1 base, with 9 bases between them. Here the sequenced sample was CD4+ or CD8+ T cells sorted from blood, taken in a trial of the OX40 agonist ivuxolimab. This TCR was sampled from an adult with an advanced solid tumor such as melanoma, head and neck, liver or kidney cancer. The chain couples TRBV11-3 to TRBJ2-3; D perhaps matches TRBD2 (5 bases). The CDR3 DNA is TGTGCCAGCAGCTCTAGCCGCGGCACAGATACGCAGTATTTT. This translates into CASSSSRGTDTQYF.